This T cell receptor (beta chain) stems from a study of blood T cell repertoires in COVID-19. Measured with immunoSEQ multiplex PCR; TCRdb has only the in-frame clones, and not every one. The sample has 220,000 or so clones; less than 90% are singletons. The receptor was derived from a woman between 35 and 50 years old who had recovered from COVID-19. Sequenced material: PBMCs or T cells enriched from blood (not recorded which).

In DNA, the CDR3 is TGTGCCAGCACCTCCCCTCGGGAGGCCGGGGAGCTGTTTTTT. Protein sequence: CASTSPREAGELFF. The rearrangement links TRBV28 to TRBJ2-2, with TRBD2 matching 7 bases. Trimming at V came to 7 bases and at J to 6 bases, leaving 8 bases not matched to a gene. The V gene's germline CDR1 is MDHEN and CDR2 SYDVKM. The CDR3 has 14 residues.